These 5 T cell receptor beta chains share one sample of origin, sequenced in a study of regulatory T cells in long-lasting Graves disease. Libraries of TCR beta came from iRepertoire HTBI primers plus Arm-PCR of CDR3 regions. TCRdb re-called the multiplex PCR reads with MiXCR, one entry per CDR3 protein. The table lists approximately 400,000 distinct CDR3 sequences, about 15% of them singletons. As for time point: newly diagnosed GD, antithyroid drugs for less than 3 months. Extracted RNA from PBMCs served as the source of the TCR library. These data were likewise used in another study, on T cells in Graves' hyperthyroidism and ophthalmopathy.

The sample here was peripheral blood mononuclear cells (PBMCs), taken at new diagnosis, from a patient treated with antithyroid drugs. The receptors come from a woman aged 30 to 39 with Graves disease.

The CDR3 DNA is TGTGCCAGTAGCCCGACTAGCGGGAGTGAGACCCAGTACTTC. Translated: CASSPTSGSETQYF. The rearrangement joins TRBV19 to TRBJ2-5; the match to TRBD2 covers 12 bases. Germline loops: CDR1 LNHDA, CDR2 SQIVND (reference sequence). V was clipped by 6 bases and J by 5 bases; unmatched bases: 4. CDR3 size: 14 residues.

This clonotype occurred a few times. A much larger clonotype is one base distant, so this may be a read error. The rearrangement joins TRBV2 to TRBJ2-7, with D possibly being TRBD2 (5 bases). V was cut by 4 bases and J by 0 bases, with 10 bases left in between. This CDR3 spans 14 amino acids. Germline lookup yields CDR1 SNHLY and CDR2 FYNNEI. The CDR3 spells CASSGGHVSYEQYF. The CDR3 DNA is TGTGCCAGCAGTGGCGGGCACGTCTCCTACGAGCAGTACTTC.

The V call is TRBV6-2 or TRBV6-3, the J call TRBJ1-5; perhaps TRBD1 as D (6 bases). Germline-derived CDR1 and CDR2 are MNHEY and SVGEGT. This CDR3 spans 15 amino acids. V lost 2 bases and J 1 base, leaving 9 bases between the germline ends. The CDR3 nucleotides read TGTGCCAGCAGTTACCCCCAGGGGAGCAATCAGCCCCAGCATTTT. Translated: CASSYPQGSNQPQHF.

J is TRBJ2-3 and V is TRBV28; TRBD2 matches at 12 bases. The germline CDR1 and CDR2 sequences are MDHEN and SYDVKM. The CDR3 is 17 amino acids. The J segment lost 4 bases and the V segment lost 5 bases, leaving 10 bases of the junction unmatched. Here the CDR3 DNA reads TGTGCCAGCAGTCCTTCCCTGACTAGCGGGAGAGCAGATACGCAGTATTTT. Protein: CASSPSLTSGRADTQYF.

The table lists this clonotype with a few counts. The CDR3 reads CASSLFTVTTDTQYF. The CDR3 nucleotides read TGCGCCAGCAGCTTGTTTACAGTGACCACAGATACGCAGTATTTT. The rearrangement links TRBV5-1 to TRBJ2-3, with D unclear. V lost 1 base and J 2 bases, leaving 11 bases between the germline ends. The CDR3 contains 15 residues. Germline assignment: CDR1 SGHRS and CDR2 YFSETQ.